The 24 T cell receptor beta chains in this list originate from one sample, sequenced in a study of cytotoxic CD8 clonotypes in ibrutinib-treated CLL. Method: immunoSEQ multiplex PCR; TCRdb's copy keeps in-frame clones and lacks some. This table has around 310,000 clones, about 77% appearing once. The source material was PBMCs, sampled before ibrutinib treatment. The receptors shown here come from a human donor with chronic lymphocytic leukemia.

This clone has more than one count but fewer than ten. The gene calls are TRBV7-2 and TRBJ2-3; 7 bases agree with TRBD2. The germline CDR1 and CDR2 sequences are SGHTA and FQGNSA. CDR3 length: 15 residues. V trimming: 1 base; J trimming: 1 base; junction bases outside the gene matches: 2. The CDR3 DNA follows: TGTGCCAGCAGCTTAGTTGGGGGGGGCACAGATACGCAGTATTTT. Its translation: CASSLVGGGTDTQYF.

The V and J genes are TRBV11-3 and TRBJ2-1, with 8 positions matching TRBD2. Unmatched junction bases numbered 5, after V lost 1 base and J lost 3 bases. The CDR3 spans 16 residues. Germline V gene lookup returns CDR1 SGHNT and CDR2 YENEEA. The CDR3 sequence is CASSLVRSGGYNEQFF. The CDR3 region has the DNA TGTGCCAGCAGCTTAGTCCGCAGCGGGGGCTACAATGAGCAGTTCTTC.

There are a few counts of this clone. The V and J genes are TRBV2 and TRBJ2-6, with D maybe TRBD2 (7 bases). CDR1 and CDR2 from the germline V gene are SNHLY and FYNNEI. V was shortened by 6 bases and J by 4 bases, with 13 bases between the two germline ends. The CDR3 sequence is 15 residues long. The CDR3 loop is CASSQGGAGANVLTF. CDR3 in DNA: TGTGCCAGCAGCCAAGGGGGGGCCGGGGCCAACGTCCTGACTTTC.

Points on this clone: Other DNA sequences in this sample translate to the same CDR3. V usage is TRBV5-1 and J usage is TRBJ1-5; no firm D call. CDR1 and CDR2 (germline): SGHRS, YFSETQ. Trimming pared 0 bases from V and 0 bases from J, leaving 7 bases between. The CDR3 consists of 15 residues. The DNA of the CDR3 is TGCGCCAGCAGCTTGGAAGGGTATAGCAATCAGCCCCAGCATTTT. Translated, it gives CASSLEGYSNQPQHF.

J is TRBJ2-1 and V is TRBV30; 8 bases match TRBD2. The CDR3 has 14 amino acids. The V gene's germline CDR1 is GTSNPN and CDR2 SVGIG (reference sequence). Trimming took 1 base from V and 4 from J; bases not matched to a gene: 3. As DNA, the CDR3 is TGTGCCTGGAGTGGAATAGCGGGGTACAATGAGCAGTTCTTC. Translating it yields CAWSGIAGYNEQFF.

The chain carries TRBV4-2 and TRBJ1-2; possibly TRBD1 for D (5 bases). CDR1 LGHNA and CDR2 YNFKEQ come from the germline V gene. V dropped 0 bases and J dropped 5 bases, with 19 bases sitting between them. The CDR3 totals 17 residues. CDR3 region: CASSQDRRDRRQYGYTF. CDR3 nucleotides: TGTGCCAGCAGCCAAGATCGGAGGGACCGCCGGCAGTATGGCTACACCTTC.

The genes are TRBV7-3 and TRBJ1-2, with TRBD1 matching 8 bases. The germline V gene has CDR1 SGHTA and CDR2 FQGTGA. J gave up 4 bases and V 5 bases, and 12 bases lay outside the gene matches. This CDR3 is 16 amino acids long. CDR3 amino acids: CASSPQGQAYGYGYTF. CDR3 DNA: TGTGCCAGCAGCCCCCAGGGACAGGCCTACGGCTATGGCTACACCTTC.

The V call is TRBV4-3, the J call TRBJ1-3; the D gene is possibly TRBD1 (6 bases). This CDR3 region has 18 residues. V was trimmed by 0 bases and J by 0 bases, leaving 15 bases between them. Germline V lookup: CDR1 LGHNA, CDR2 YSLEER. The chain's CDR3 is CASSQDPRQASSGNTIYF. Here the CDR3 DNA reads TGCGCCAGCAGCCAAGATCCGCGACAGGCCAGCTCTGGAAACACCATATATTTT.

The V call is TRBV15, the J call TRBJ2-1; 8 nucleotides line up with TRBD2. V was pared by 0 bases and J by 2 bases, with 6 bases of the junction left unmatched. Germline values: CDR1 LNHNV, CDR2 YYDKDF (reference sequence). CDR3 length: 17 residues. The CDR3 is CATSRDELAEAYNEQFF. CDR3 DNA: TGTGCCACCAGCAGAGATGAACTAGCGGAGGCCTACAATGAGCAGTTCTTC.

The chain combines TRBV19 with TRBJ1-1; no firm D call. CDR3 length: 14 residues. The V gene lost 3 bases and the J gene lost 0 bases, with 8 bases spanning the gap. The V gene's germline CDR1 is LNHDA and CDR2 SQIVND (reference sequence). This chain's CDR3 is CASSIKGLNTEAFF. CDR3 coding DNA: TGTGCCAGTAGTATTAAGGGTCTGAACACTGAAGCTTTCTTT. The whole variable domain, remainder taken from reference TRBV19 and TRBJ1-1, is DGGITQSPKYLFRKEGQNVTLSCEQNLNHDAMYWYRQDPGQGLRLIYYSQIVNDFQKGDIAEGYSVSREKKESFPLTVTSAQKNPTAFYLCASSIKGLNTEAFFGQGTRLTVV.

The rearrangement joins TRBV4-3 to TRBJ1-5; D uncertain. Looked up from germline, CDR1 is LGHNA and CDR2 is YSLEER. V lost 1 base and J lost 1, with 8 bases in between. This CDR3 contains 15 residues. This chain's CDR3 is CASSQGVQSNQPQHF. CDR3 coding DNA: TGCGCCAGCAGCCAAGGGGTCCAAAGCAATCAGCCCCAGCATTTT.

CDR3 sequence (DNA): TGCAGCGTTGAACAGGCCAGAGATACGCAGTATTTT. Its protein is CSVEQARDTQYF. This chain connects TRBV29-1 to TRBJ2-3; D is unresolved. The V end lost 2 bases, the J end lost 5 bases, and 8 bases lay between the germline ends. CDR3 size: 12 residues. Looked up from germline, CDR1 is SQVTM and CDR2 is ANQGSEA.

The chain joins TRBV29-1 to TRBJ2-1, with TRBD2 identical over 9 bases. The CDR3 contains 14 residues. Germline values: CDR1 SQVTM, CDR2 ANQGSEA. Germline trimming cut 5 bases from V and 1 base from J; bases unmatched to any gene: 3. CDR3 coding DNA: TGCAGCGTTATTAGCGGGAGTTCCTACAATGAGCAGTTCTTC. The encoded protein is CSVISGSSYNEQFF.

The table lists this clone with a few counts. The chain joins TRBV29-1 to TRBJ2-7, with a possible D match to TRBD2 (6 bases). V gave up 5 bases and J gave up 9 bases, with 11 bases separating them. The CDR3 has 10 residues. Per germline, CDR1 SQVTM and CDR2 ANQGSEA. The CDR3 coding sequence is TGCAGCGTTTGGAGGGGACGGCAGTACTTC. It yields the protein CSVWRGRQYF.

The chain uses TRBV5-1 and TRBJ2-1, with 11 positions matching TRBD2. CDR1 is SGHRS, CDR2 YFSETQ, per germline. The CDR3 length is 17 residues. Trimming removed 0 bases from V and 5 bases from J; junction bases left unmatched: 7. The CDR3 sequence: CASSLGTTSGVNNEQFF. In DNA, the CDR3 is TGCGCCAGCAGCTTGGGTACGACTAGCGGGGTAAACAATGAGCAGTTCTTC.

Here the CDR3 DNA reads TGTGCCTGTAGGACAACTATGAACACTGAAGCTTTCTTT. Protein sequence: CACRTTMNTEAFF. The rearrangement uses TRBV30 and TRBJ1-1; the D gene is possibly TRBD1 (5 bases). This CDR3 has 13 amino acids. The V and J ends lost 6 bases and 0 bases respectively, with 11 bases between them. Germline loops: CDR1 GTSNPN, CDR2 SVGIG (reference sequence).

The rearrangement links TRBV6-6 to TRBJ2-3; D gene ambiguous. Trimming removed 2 bases at V and 1 base at J, with 7 bases between. Germline lookup yields CDR1 MNHNY and CDR2 SVGAGI (reference sequence). This CDR3 is built from 14 residues. In nucleotides, the CDR3 is TGTGCCAGCAGTTACGGACCGGGCACAGATACGCAGTATTTT. Encoded protein: CASSYGPGTDTQYF.

The chain joins TRBV30 to TRBJ2-1, with 7 bases fitting TRBD2. CDR3 length: 14 amino acids. V shed 8 bases, J shed 4 bases, and the junction held 11 bases outside the gene matches. CDR1 is GTSNPN, CDR2 SVGIG, per germline (reference sequence). CDR3 sequence reads: CAQLRLAHYNEQFF. CDR3 sequence (DNA): TGTGCCCAACTCCGACTAGCTCATTACAATGAGCAGTTCTTC.

The V and J genes are TRBV28 and TRBJ2-7; 8 nucleotides line up with TRBD1. CDR1 MDHEN and CDR2 SYDVKM come from the germline V gene. CDR3 length equals 14 residues. Unmatched junction bases numbered 5, after V lost 3 bases and J lost 4 bases. CDR3: CASSLTGAVYEQYF. DNA of the CDR3: TGTGCCAGCAGTTTGACAGGGGCAGTTTACGAGCAGTACTTC.

This clone occurred once. The genes are TRBV5-6 and TRBJ2-1; 7 nucleotides agree with TRBD1. This CDR3 has 13 residues. V lost 0 bases to trimming and J lost 12 bases; unmatched junction nucleotides: 6. Germline V gene sequence: CDR1 SGHDT, CDR2 YYEEEE. The CDR3, as DNA: TGTGCCAGCAGCTTGGACCGACAGGGTTCGCAGTTCTTC. It codes for CASSLDRQGSQFF.

This clone was recorded a few times. V gene TRBV7-2 combines with J gene TRBJ2-5; 15 bases are a match to TRBD2. The germline V gene encodes CDR1 SGHTA and CDR2 FQGNSA. J lost 4 bases, V lost 3 bases, and 12 bases had no gene match. The CDR3 spans 19 residues. CDR3 loop: CASSFPVTGLAGGTETQYF. In nucleotides, the CDR3 is TGTGCCAGCAGCTTTCCTGTAACGGGACTAGCGGGAGGAACAGAGACCCAGTACTTC.

The V call is TRBV11-2, the J call TRBJ2-7, with a tentative D call TRBD2 (6 bases). The CDR3 consists of 13 residues. Per the germline V gene, CDR1 is SGHAT and CDR2 is FQNNGV. Trimming pared 7 bases from V and 2 bases from J, leaving 12 bases between. This CDR3 reads CASKGTRAYEQYF. For the CDR3, the DNA is TGTGCCAGCAAGGGGACTCGAGCCTACGAGCAGTACTTC.

This clone appeared once. The chain uses TRBV10-3 and TRBJ2-3; 10 nucleotides match TRBD2. Germline values: CDR1 ENHRY, CDR2 SYGVKD. V lost 7 bases to trimming and J lost 1 base; unmatched junction nucleotides: 5. The CDR3 runs 15 residues. CDR3 coding DNA: TGTGCCATCAAGGTCGGACTAGCGGGCACAGATACGCAGTATTTT. Its translation is CAIKVGLAGTDTQYF.

CDR3 in amino acids: CASRNVGGNNGYTF. The CDR3 DNA is TGTGCCAGCAGGAACGTAGGGGGCAATAATGGCTACACCTTC. The chain couples TRBV28 to TRBJ1-2; 7 bases map to TRBD1. The CDR3 extends over 14 amino acids. Germline trimming cut 6 bases from V and 6 bases from J; bases unmatched to any gene: 10. Germline V gene sequence: CDR1 MDHEN, CDR2 SYDVKM.